The next 30 T cell receptor beta chains were all read from a single sample in a study of intratumoral heterogeneity in liver cancer. Clones were sequenced by immunoSEQ multiplex PCR, and TCRdb holds only the in-frame ones, with some missing. The table lists around 5,400 clones, 68% of them singletons. The sequenced sample was tumor-adjacent normal tissue, obtained before any cancer treatment. All receptors derive from a man in his 70s with hepatocellular carcinoma.

The chain uses TRBV4-3 and TRBJ1-4, with D maybe TRBD1 (6 bases). Deletions cut 4 bases from V and 0 bases from J, with 9 bases between. The germline V gene encodes CDR1 LGHNA and CDR2 YSLEER. This CDR3 spans 15 amino acids. CDR3 DNA: TGCGCCAGCAGCCTCGGGACAACAACTAATGAAAAACTGTTTTTT. This gives the protein CASSLGTTTNEKLFF.

The chain carries TRBV10-3 and TRBJ1-2; D gene unclear. Germline CDR1 and CDR2: ENHRY and SYGVKD. Trimming removed 1 base from V and 4 bases from J, with 7 bases in between. The CDR3 loop spans 13 amino acids. CDR3 loop: CAISEWPSYGYTF. As DNA, the CDR3 is TGTGCCATCAGTGAGTGGCCTAGCTATGGCTACACCTTC.

The chain links TRBV3-1 (or the pseudogene TRBV3-2) to TRBJ2-3; perhaps TRBD2 as D (7 bases). This CDR3 contains 16 residues. The V and J ends lost 0 bases and 7 bases respectively, with 17 bases between them. CDR1 LGHDT and CDR2 YNNKEL come from the germline V gene (reference sequence). This CDR3 is CASSQDGGRGSNTQYF. The CDR3 region has the DNA TGTGCCAGCAGCCAAGACGGAGGGAGGGGGAGTAATACGCAGTATTTT.

The V and J genes are TRBV6-4 and TRBJ1-2; D not resolved. CDR3 length equals 13 residues. Germline V lookup: CDR1 MRHNA, CDR2 SNTAGT. V lost 4 bases to trimming and J lost 2 bases, with 8 bases between them. CDR3 region: CASSVLGNYGYTF. The CDR3 coding sequence is TGTGCCAGCAGTGTATTAGGGAACTATGGCTACACCTTC.

V usage is TRBV28 and J usage is TRBJ1-2, with TRBD1 as a possible D gene (6 bases). The CDR3 length is 14 residues. The ends were cut back, 4 bases at V and 7 bases at J, with 16 bases in the middle. Germline loops: CDR1 MDHEN, CDR2 SYDVKM. This CDR3 reads CASSSPSGAGGYTF. The CDR3 region has the DNA TGTGCCAGCAGTTCCCCGTCAGGGGCGGGTGGCTACACCTTC.

There are a few counts of this clone. V is TRBV29-1 and J is TRBJ1-2; D gene ambiguous. V gave up 2 bases and J gave up 1 base, with 11 bases separating them. CDR1 and CDR2 from the germline V gene are SQVTM and ANQGSEA. This CDR3 spans 14 amino acids. The CDR3 protein is CSVETVGYNYGYTF. The CDR3 DNA reads as TGCAGCGTTGAAACCGTCGGGTATAACTATGGCTACACCTTC.

By share, this clone ranks as medium-sized. CDR3 DNA sequence: TGTGCCAGCAGCTCTCCGGGACAGGGGAATGAAAAACTGTTTTTT. Protein: CASSSPGQGNEKLFF. V is TRBV7-9 and J is TRBJ1-4; 10 bases are a match to TRBD1. This CDR3 is 15 amino acids long. Germline lookup yields CDR1 SEHNR and CDR2 FQNEAQ (reference sequence). V gave up 4 bases and J gave up 5 bases; unmatched junction bases: 4.

The chain has TRBV29-1 and TRBJ1-5; possible D gene TRBD1, 6 bases. The ends were cut back, 6 bases at V and 5 bases at J, with 11 bases in the middle. The CDR3 has 12 amino acids. Germline V gives CDR1 SQVTM, CDR2 ANQGSEA. The CDR3 is CSVKSGDQPQHF. CDR3 nucleotides: TGCAGCGTAAAATCAGGGGATCAGCCCCAGCATTTT.

In nucleotides, the CDR3 is TGTGCCTGGAGTCTTACTATAAACACTGAAGCTTTCTTT. Its protein product is CAWSLTINTEAFF. The rearrangement joins TRBV30 to TRBJ1-1; D remains unclear. The CDR3 is 13 residues long. Trimming took off 2 bases at V and 2 bases at J, with 9 bases between the two ends. The V gene's germline CDR1 is GTSNPN and CDR2 SVGIG (reference sequence).

The rearrangement uses TRBV6-5 and TRBJ1-1; D not certain. This CDR3 comprises 13 residues. Trimming took off 5 bases at V and 7 bases at J, with 14 bases between the two ends. Germline CDR1 is MNHEY and CDR2 is SVGAGI. The CDR3 is CASSKTASYEAFF. In DNA, the CDR3 is TGTGCCAGCAGTAAAACAGCTTCCTATGAAGCTTTCTTT.

The rearrangement joins TRBV6-1 to TRBJ2-5; 7 positions match TRBD1. The CDR3 spans 14 residues. Trimming removed 2 bases from V and 6 bases from J; junction bases left unmatched: 6. The germline V gene has CDR1 MNHNS and CDR2 SASEGT. The CDR3 loop reads CASSEQLTGKTQYF. The CDR3 DNA reads TGTGCCAGCAGTGAACAGTTGACAGGGAAGACCCAGTACTTC.

The chain combines TRBV15 with TRBJ1-1, with 11 bases identical to TRBD1. Trimming took 6 bases from V and 6 from J; bases not matched to a gene: 6. CDR3 length: 14 residues. From germline, CDR1 is LNHNV and CDR2 YYDKDF (reference sequence). The CDR3 region is CATSQDRGLPEAFF. CDR3 DNA sequence: TGTGCCACCAGTCAGGACAGGGGGCTACCTGAAGCTTTCTTT. Looking up the rest from reference TRBV15 and TRBJ1-1 gives the full variable domain: DAMVIQNPRYQVTQFGKPVTLSCSQTLNHNVMYWYQQKSSQAPKLLFHYYDKDFNNEADTPDNFQSRRPNTSFCFLDIRSPGLGDTAMYLCATSQDRGLPEAFFGQGTRLTVV.

The V gene is TRBV7-8, the J gene TRBJ2-3; 9 bases fit TRBD2. This CDR3 region has 15 residues. Trimming removed 4 bases from V and 2 bases from J; junction bases left unmatched: 4. Germline V gene data show CDR1 as SGHVS and CDR2 as FQNEAQ. The CDR3 coding sequence is TGTGCCAGCAGCTCCTTAGCGGGAGCCACAGATACGCAGTATTTT. It yields the protein CASSSLAGATDTQYF.

The V and J genes are TRBV2 and TRBJ1-2, with 7 positions matching TRBD1. Trimming removed 2 bases from V and 7 bases from J; junction bases left unmatched: 10. CDR1 is SNHLY, CDR2 FYNNEI, per germline. CDR3 size: 15 residues. This CDR3 is CASSEQGGLSLGYTF. The DNA of the CDR3 is TGTGCCAGCAGTGAACAGGGGGGCCTTTCTCTTGGCTACACCTTC.

In its sample, this clone is medium-sized. The rearrangement uses TRBV6-2 or TRBV6-3 and TRBJ1-5; a possible D gene is TRBD1 (5 bases). Looked up from germline, CDR1 is MNHEY and CDR2 is SVGEGT. V was pared by 5 bases and J by 5 bases, with 16 bases between. The length of the CDR3 is 15 residues. The CDR3 DNA follows: TGTGCCAGCAGTCCACCGACGGCAGGGCATCAGCCCCAGCATTTT. Protein: CASSPPTAGHQPQHF.

The chain carries TRBV7-2 and TRBJ1-6; D unclear. CDR1 is SGHTA, CDR2 FQGNSA, per germline. The length of the CDR3 is 13 residues. V lost 9 bases, J lost 12 bases, and 18 bases lay in between. Here the CDR3 DNA reads TGTGCCAGTCTCCAAGCTGGGTGGGGACCCCTCCACTTT. This codes for CASLQAGWGPLHF.

The chain uses TRBV25-1 and TRBJ2-3; TRBD2 is a possible D gene (6 bases). CDR3 length equals 14 residues. The germline V and J ends were trimmed by 6 bases and 2 bases, with 12 bases remaining between them. Germline lookup yields CDR1 MGHDK and CDR2 SYGVNS. The CDR3 is CASRNWGVTDTQYF. DNA of the CDR3: TGTGCCAGCAGAAACTGGGGGGTCACAGATACGCAGTATTTT. The full variable domain, its missing parts supplied by reference TRBV25-1 and TRBJ2-3, is EADIYQTPRYLVIGTGKKITLECSQTMGHDKMYWYQQDPGMELHLIHYSYGVNSTEKGDLSSESTVSRIRTEHFPLTLESARPSHTSQYLCASRNWGVTDTQYFGPGTRLTVL.

The chain links TRBV24-1 to TRBJ2-2, with D hard to call. CDR3 length equals 13 residues. V was trimmed by 5 bases and J by 3 bases, leaving 6 bases between them. Germline CDR1 KGHDR, CDR2 SFDVKD. CDR3 residues: CATSGHYTGELFF. DNA of the CDR3: TGTGCCACCAGTGGACACTACACCGGGGAGCTGTTTTTT.

J is TRBJ1-5 and V is TRBV9, with 10 bases aligning to TRBD1. The germline gives CDR1 SGDLS, CDR2 YYNGEE. V dropped 2 bases and J dropped 6; count of bases not matched to a gene: 5. This CDR3 has 15 residues. CDR3 protein: CASSVTGGWGQPQHF. The CDR3 DNA is TGTGCCAGCAGCGTGACAGGGGGCTGGGGTCAGCCCCAGCATTTT.

Only a few counts were recorded for this clone. The chain recombines TRBV7-3 with TRBJ2-1, with D tentatively TRBD1 or TRBD2 (6 bases each). This CDR3 is built from 14 residues. Looked up from germline, CDR1 is SGHTA and CDR2 is FQGTGA. The V and J ends lost 5 bases and 8 bases respectively, with 16 bases between them. CDR3 sequence: CASSPLLRGDEQFF. The CDR3 DNA sequence: TGTGCCAGCAGCCCTCTTCTGAGGGGGGATGAGCAGTTCTTC.

This clone is deemed medium-sized. The chain links TRBV7-9 to TRBJ2-1, with 8 bases identical to TRBD2. The junction had 11 bases not matched to a gene; V was cut back by 4 bases and J by 3 bases. The length of the CDR3 is 17 residues. Germline V gene data show CDR1 as SEHNR and CDR2 as FQNEAQ (reference sequence). DNA of the CDR3: TGTGCCAGCAGCTCTCCGATCGGGACTAGTCACTACAATGAGCAGTTCTTC. This translates into CASSSPIGTSHYNEQFF. Supplemented by reference TRBV7-9 and TRBJ2-1, the full variable domain reads DTGVSQNPRHKITKRGQNVTFRCDPISEHNRLYWYRQTLGQGPEFLTYFQNEAQLEKSRLLSDRFSAERPKGSFSTLEIQRTEQGDSAMYLCASSSPIGTSHYNEQFFGPGTRLTVL.

The V gene is TRBV7-3, the J gene TRBJ2-2; D gene unclear. The CDR3 contains 12 residues. Per germline, CDR1 SGHTA and CDR2 FQGTGA. The V end lost 5 bases, the J end lost 5 bases, and 6 bases lay between the germline ends. CDR3 region: CASSIVTGELFF. DNA of the CDR3: TGTGCCAGCAGCATAGTTACCGGGGAGCTGTTTTTT.

The V call is TRBV7-3, the J call TRBJ2-3; D gene ambiguous. The V and J ends lost 2 bases and 6 bases respectively, with 15 bases between them. This CDR3 is built from 15 residues. Germline V gene sequence: CDR1 SGHTA, CDR2 FQGTGA. The CDR3 sequence: CASSLYPLSRDTQYF. The CDR3 coding sequence is TGTGCCAGCAGCTTATACCCCCTAAGCCGGGATACGCAGTATTTT.

This clone was detected only once. The chain is built from TRBV10-3 and TRBJ2-1; 8 bases map to TRBD1. CDR1 is ENHRY and CDR2 is SYGVKD in the germline V gene. J was trimmed by 9 bases and V by 3 bases; bases with no gene match: 7. There are 14 residues in the CDR3. In nucleotides, the CDR3 is TGTGCCATCAGTGAAGCAGGGGGCGCGGGTGAGCAGTTCTTC. Protein: CAISEAGGAGEQFF.

The rearrangement links TRBV9 to TRBJ1-5, with D maybe TRBD1 (5 bases). The V end lost 2 bases, the J end lost 4 bases, and 10 bases lay between the germline ends. Per germline, CDR1 SGDLS and CDR2 YYNGEE. This CDR3 spans 14 amino acids. The CDR3 coding sequence is TGTGCCAGCAGCGTGGGACCCGCAAATCAGCCCCAGCATTTT. Amino acid sequence: CASSVGPANQPQHF.

The chain recombines TRBV7-2 with TRBJ2-1; 9 bases fit TRBD2. J gave up 8 bases and V 5 bases, and 10 bases lay outside the gene matches. CDR3 length: 15 residues. Germline V CDR1 and CDR2: SGHTA, FQGNSA. The CDR3 sequence: CASSTSGGHVYEQFF. CDR3 nucleotides: TGTGCCAGCAGCACGAGCGGGGGGCATGTCTATGAGCAGTTCTTC.

This CDR3 reads CASSSQGGLAPNYGYTF. CDR3 nucleotides: TGCGCCAGCAGCTCACAGGGAGGATTGGCACCTAACTATGGCTACACCTTC. V gene TRBV5-1 combines with J gene TRBJ1-2; D is possibly TRBD1 (6 bases). CDR3 length: 17 residues. Germline V gene lookup returns CDR1 SGHRS and CDR2 YFSETQ. V dropped 3 bases and J dropped 0 bases, with 18 bases sitting between them.

Here the CDR3 reads CSVEDWRTTHNEQFF. DNA of the CDR3: TGCAGCGTTGAAGATTGGAGGACTACCCACAATGAGCAGTTCTTC. The chain uses TRBV29-1 and TRBJ2-1, with a tentative D call TRBD2 (6 bases). With 0 bases removed from V and 5 bases from J, the gap between germline ends came to 14 bases. There are 15 residues in the CDR3. CDR1 SQVTM and CDR2 ANQGSEA come from the germline V gene.

The V and J genes are TRBV7-2 and TRBJ1-5, with TRBD1 identical over 7 bases. V shed 5 bases, J shed 7 bases, and the junction held 11 bases outside the gene matches. Germline V gene lookup returns CDR1 SGHTA and CDR2 FQGNSA. The CDR3 extends over 15 amino acids. CDR3 residues: CASSLEQGLNQPQHF. CDR3 DNA sequence: TGTGCCAGCAGCCTTGAACAGGGGTTGAACCAGCCCCAGCATTTT.

The CDR3 nucleotides are TGCGCCAGCAAAGGAGGGACTGAAGCTTTCTTT. It is translated as CASKGGTEAFF. The chain uses TRBV5-1 and TRBJ1-1; D is unclear. The CDR3 totals 11 residues. Germline CDR1 and CDR2: SGHRS and YFSETQ. V was trimmed by 6 bases and J by 5 bases, leaving 8 bases between them.